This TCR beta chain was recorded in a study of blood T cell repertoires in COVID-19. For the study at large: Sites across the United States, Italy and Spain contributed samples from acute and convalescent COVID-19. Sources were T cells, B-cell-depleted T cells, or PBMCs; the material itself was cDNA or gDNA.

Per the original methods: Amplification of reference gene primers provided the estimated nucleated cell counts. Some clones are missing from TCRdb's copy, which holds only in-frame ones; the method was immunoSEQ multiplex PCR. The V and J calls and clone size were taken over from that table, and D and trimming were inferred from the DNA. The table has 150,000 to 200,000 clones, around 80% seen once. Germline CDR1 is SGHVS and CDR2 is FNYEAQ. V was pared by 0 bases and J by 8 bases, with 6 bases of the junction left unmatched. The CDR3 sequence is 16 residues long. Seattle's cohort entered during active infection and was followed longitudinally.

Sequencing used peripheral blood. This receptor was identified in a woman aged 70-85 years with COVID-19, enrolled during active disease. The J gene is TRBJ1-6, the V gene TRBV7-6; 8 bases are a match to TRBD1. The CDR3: CASSLASGTGYSPLHF. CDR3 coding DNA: TGTGCCAGCAGCTTAGCCTCCGGGACAGGATATTCACCCCTCCACTTT.